Each of the 17 T cell receptor beta chains below was sequenced from the same sample in a study of T-cell memory formation after mild COVID-19. One entry per CDR3 protein, called by TCRdb with MiXCR from the 5' RACE reads. The sample holds around 35,000 distinct CDR3 sequences, 7.5% to 8% seen once. Material for sequencing was PBMCs or a T cell subset sorted from them (not recorded which). Receptor source: a young man who had mild COVID-19 (a few samples of this study predate the infection). Cell type and time point are not known.

This clonotype was counted ten times or more. This rearrangement joins TRBV6-5 to TRBJ1-2, with D unclear. Germline loops: CDR1 MNHEY, CDR2 SVGAGI. This CDR3 spans 15 amino acids. With 5 bases removed from V and 4 bases from J, the gap between germline ends came to 17 bases. The CDR3 here is CASSPGRVGIYGYTF. For the CDR3, the DNA is TGTGCCAGCAGTCCCGGGAGGGTGGGAATCTATGGCTACACCTTC.

The CDR3 reads CASSERGGSRREQYF. CDR3 DNA: TGTGCCAGCAGTGAACGGGGTGGTAGTCGACGCGAGCAGTACTTC. The chain uses TRBV2 and TRBJ2-7, with a tentative D call TRBD2 (5 bases). V lost 2 bases to trimming and J lost 6 bases, with 17 bases between them. This CDR3 comprises 15 residues. Germline values: CDR1 SNHLY, CDR2 FYNNEI.

Ten or more counts support this clonotype. V gene TRBV28 combines with J gene TRBJ1-6; 8 bases map to TRBD1. Per germline, CDR1 MDHEN and CDR2 SYDVKM. The CDR3 is 18 amino acids. J was trimmed by 0 bases and V by 6 bases; bases with no gene match: 10. The CDR3 protein is CASSPYDRGYSYNSPLHF. In DNA form, the CDR3 reads TGTGCCAGCAGCCCCTACGACAGGGGCTACTCCTATAATTCACCCCTCCACTTT.

This clonotype has a count of ten or more. The chain recombines TRBV12-3 or TRBV12-4 with TRBJ1-1; D is uncertain. CDR3 length: 15 amino acids. V lost 5 bases and J 2 bases, leaving 15 bases between the germline ends. CDR3 sequence: CASSPTRQANTEAFF. The CDR3 DNA follows: TGTGCCAGCAGTCCTACCAGACAAGCTAACACTGAAGCTTTCTTT.

This clonotype was seen only a few times. The rearrangement links TRBV19 to TRBJ2-5; perhaps D is TRBD1 or TRBD2 (6 bases each). CDR3 length: 14 amino acids. The germline gives CDR1 LNHDA, CDR2 SQIVND (reference sequence). V lost 5 bases and J 7 bases, leaving 17 bases between the germline ends. DNA of the CDR3: TGTGCCAGTAGTGGAGAACGGGGGCGGGGGACCCAGTACTTC. Protein sequence: CASSGERGRGTQYF.

This clonotype was found many times. The chain recombines TRBV5-1 with TRBJ1-1; D unresolved. Per the germline V gene, CDR1 is SGHRS and CDR2 is YFSETQ. The V and J ends lost 4 bases and 3 bases respectively, with 4 bases between them. There are 11 residues in the CDR3. CDR3 loop: CASSRDTEAFF. CDR3 nucleotides: TGCGCCAGCAGCCGGGACACTGAAGCTTTCTTT. Full variable domain (outside the CDR3, taken from reference TRBV5-1 and TRBJ1-1): KAGVTQTPRYLIKTRGQQVTLSCSPISGHRSVSWYQQTPGQGLQFLFEYFSETQRNKGNFPGRFSGRQFSNSRSEMNVSTLELGDSALYLCASSRDTEAFFGQGTRLTVV.

This clonotype was seen more than once but under ten times. This chain uses TRBV3-1 with TRBJ1-2; D remains ambiguous. The CDR3 extends over 15 amino acids. Germline V gives CDR1 LGHDT, CDR2 YNNKEL (reference sequence). The V end was cut by 1 base, the J end by 0 bases, with 9 bases between. CDR3 in amino acids: CASSQVGIPNYGYTF. In DNA form, the CDR3 reads TGTGCCAGCAGCCAAGTAGGGATCCCTAACTATGGCTACACCTTC.

This clonotype was seen many times. V usage is TRBV7-8 and J usage is TRBJ2-1, with a tentative D call TRBD1 (6 bases). This CDR3 has 18 amino acids. V shed 4 bases and J shed 4 bases, with 23 bases lying between them. The germline V gene encodes CDR1 SGHVS and CDR2 FQNEAQ. CDR3 nucleotide sequence: TGTGCCAGCAGCTCGTCACCGGGACCCCCAGGGGTTTACAATGAGCAGTTCTTC. Encoded protein: CASSSSPGPPGVYNEQFF.

There are many counts of this clonotype. The chain joins TRBV25-1 to TRBJ2-7, with 7 bases aligning to TRBD2. CDR1 MGHDK and CDR2 SYGVNS come from the germline V gene. The length of the CDR3 is 14 residues. With V trimmed by 0 bases and J by 5 bases, 4 bases remained unmatched. The CDR3 region has the DNA TGTGCCAGCAGTGAATACGGGGGGATCAACGAGCAGTACTTC. The encoded protein is CASSEYGGINEQYF.

This clonotype showed up many times. This chain uses TRBV9 with TRBJ2-7, with TRBD1 as a possible D gene (5 bases). Trimming pared 1 base from V and 2 bases from J, leaving 10 bases between. The CDR3 totals 14 residues. Looked up from germline, CDR1 is SGDLS and CDR2 is YYNGEE. The CDR3 spells CASSVQGVPYEQYF. DNA of the CDR3: TGTGCCAGCAGCGTACAGGGTGTTCCCTACGAGCAGTACTTC.

This clonotype was seen a few times. V usage is TRBV7-8 and J usage is TRBJ1-1; D is unresolved. In germline, CDR1 is SGHVS, CDR2 FQNEAQ. CDR3 size: 15 residues. V dropped 1 base and J dropped 4 bases, with 13 bases sitting between them. This CDR3 is CASSLVHSGFTEAFF. The CDR3 DNA reads as TGTGCCAGCAGCTTAGTTCACTCAGGCTTCACTGAAGCTTTCTTT.

This clonotype was counted between two and nine times. V gene TRBV20-1 combines with J gene TRBJ1-1; possible D gene TRBD1, 5 bases. From germline, CDR1 is DFQATT and CDR2 SNEGSKA (reference sequence). CDR3 size: 14 residues. V was shortened by 0 bases and J by 5 bases, with 13 bases between the two germline ends. CDR3 coding DNA: TGCAGTGCTAGAGATCTTGGGGGAGGGACTGAAGCTTTCTTT. It translates to CSARDLGGGTEAFF.

The table lists this clonotype with many counts. The V call is TRBV20-1, the J call TRBJ1-2, with 8 positions matching TRBD1. With 6 bases clipped from V and 4 bases from J, the junction kept 4 bases outside the gene matches. The germline gives CDR1 DFQATT, CDR2 SNEGSKA (reference sequence). The CDR3 length is 12 residues. The chain's CDR3 is CSATDRGYGYTF. For the CDR3, the DNA is TGCAGTGCAACCGACAGGGGCTATGGCTACACCTTC.

This clonotype was detected many times. The V gene is TRBV3-1, the J gene TRBJ2-1; D remains ambiguous. The germline V and J ends were trimmed by 0 bases and 0 bases, with 6 bases remaining between them. The CDR3 is 15 amino acids. Germline CDR1 LGHDT, CDR2 YNNKEL (reference sequence). The CDR3: CASSQEESSYNEQFF. The CDR3 region has the DNA TGTGCCAGCAGCCAAGAGGAAAGCTCCTACAATGAGCAGTTCTTC.

This clonotype was counted only a few times. The chain carries TRBV30 and TRBJ2-7; 10 bases match TRBD1. Germline V CDR1 and CDR2: GTSNPN, SVGIG (reference sequence). V dropped 4 bases and J dropped 3; count of bases not matched to a gene: 9. This CDR3 has 15 residues. The DNA for the CDR3 is TGTGCCTGGACAATCGCCGGGACAGGGGACTACGAGCAGTACTTC. The encoded protein is CAWTIAGTGDYEQYF.

This clonotype was counted at least ten times. The rearrangement joins TRBV20-1 to TRBJ2-3; D possibly uses TRBD1 or TRBD2 (5 bases each). Germline V lookup: CDR1 DFQATT, CDR2 SNEGSKA (reference sequence). The length of the CDR3 is 15 residues. Trimming left V 0 bases short and J 10 bases short, with 20 bases between. The CDR3 DNA reads TGCAGTGCTAGAGATAGACGGTGGGACCTGGCTCCGCAGTATTTT. This codes for CSARDRRWDLAPQYF.

This clonotype came up many times. One end of the junction varies from germline; a read error may be responsible. The V call is TRBV12-3 or TRBV12-4, the J call TRBJ1-3, with 8 bases fitting TRBD1. The CDR3 has 14 amino acids. CDR3 DNA: TGTGCCAGCACTTTACAGGGGGCTGGAAACACCATATATTTT. It yields the protein CASTLQGAGNTIYF.